These 17 T cell receptor beta chains came from one sample sequenced in a study of control samples from healthy donors and cancer patients. Only in-frame clones appear in the TCRdb table, and some are missing; sequencing was by immunoSEQ multiplex PCR. This table has nearly 55,000 clones, 95% to 97% appearing once. Sequencing was performed on blood. The receptors stem from a woman in her twenties or thirties in good health.

The rearrangement joins TRBV6-6 to TRBJ2-7; 9 bases are shared with TRBD1. V was pared by 9 bases and J by 1 base, with 7 bases of the junction left unmatched. Per germline, CDR1 MNHNY and CDR2 SVGAGI (reference sequence). The CDR3 has 14 residues. CDR3 loop: CARGGQGPSYEQYF. CDR3 DNA sequence: TGTGCCAGGGGTGGACAGGGGCCTTCCTACGAGCAGTACTTC.

The chain recombines TRBV10-3 with TRBJ1-5; tentative D call: TRBD1 (6 bases). The V end lost 10 bases, the J end lost 1 base, and 14 bases lay between the germline ends. The CDR3 runs to 14 residues. Germline V lookup: CDR1 ENHRY, CDR2 SYGVKD. The CDR3 loop reads CASRGGVSNQPQHF. For the CDR3, the DNA is TGTGCCAGCCGAGGGGGGGTAAGCAATCAGCCCCAGCATTTT.

The rearrangement uses TRBV19 and TRBJ2-4; 13 bases align to TRBD2. Germline V gene data show CDR1 as LNHDA and CDR2 as SQIVND (reference sequence). This CDR3 comprises 15 residues. Losses at the gene ends were 4 bases for V and 8 bases for J; bases not matched to a gene: 5. The DNA of the CDR3 is TGTGCCAGTAGTAGGACTAGCGGGAGCGGTGACATTCAGTACTTC. It codes for CASSRTSGSGDIQYF.

The chain has TRBV7-9 and TRBJ1-5; no firm D call. The CDR3 contains 15 residues. Germline V CDR1 and CDR2: SEHNR, FQNEAQ (reference sequence). The V end was cut by 3 bases, the J end by 3 bases, with 12 bases between. DNA for the CDR3: TGTGCCAGCAGCTTCTCGGCAGCCCCCAATCAGCCCCAGCATTTT. This codes for CASSFSAAPNQPQHF.

V usage is TRBV5-4 and J usage is TRBJ2-5; 9 nucleotides line up with TRBD1. The CDR3 runs 14 residues. V gave up 4 bases and J gave up 5 bases; unmatched junction bases: 6. CDR1 SGHNT and CDR2 YYREEE come from the germline V gene (reference sequence). CDR3 bases: TGTGCCAGCAGCAAGGGACAGGGACGGGAGACCCAGTACTTC. The encoded protein is CASSKGQGRETQYF.

The chain uses TRBV7-9 and TRBJ2-7; D call uncertain. CDR1 is SEHNR, CDR2 FQNEAQ, per germline (reference sequence). The CDR3 covers 13 residues. V dropped 1 base and J dropped 3 bases, with 7 bases sitting between them. CDR3 sequence: CASSLVASYEQYF. In nucleotides, the CDR3 is TGTGCCAGCAGCTTAGTCGCCAGCTACGAGCAGTACTTC. Full variable domain (rest looked up from reference TRBV7-9 and TRBJ2-7): DTGVSQNPRHKITKRGQNVTFRCDPISEHNRLYWYRQTLGQGPEFLTYFQNEAQLEKSRLLSDRFSAERPKGSFSTLEIQRTEQGDSAMYLCASSLVASYEQYFGPGTRLTVT.

This clone was seen only a few times. The genes are TRBV3-1 (or the pseudogene TRBV3-2) and TRBJ1-2; TRBD1 might be the D (6 bases). Between the trimmed V and J ends, which lost 0 bases and 3 bases, there was a span of 14 bases. Germline assignment: CDR1 LGHDT and CDR2 YNNKEL (reference sequence). This CDR3 has 16 amino acids. The CDR3, as DNA: TGTGCCAGCAGCCAAGATCTATTGGACAGTCACTATGGCTACACCTTC. It is translated as CASSQDLLDSHYGYTF.

This chain links TRBV24-1 with TRBJ2-1, with 10 positions matching TRBD2. The CDR3 length is 17 residues. J was trimmed by 7 bases and V by 3 bases; bases with no gene match: 11. The germline CDR1 and CDR2 sequences are KGHDR and SFDVKD. CDR3 sequence (DNA): TGTGCCACCAGTGATCCCTCTCTAGCGGGGGCACGGAATGAGCAGTTCTTC. It yields the protein CATSDPSLAGARNEQFF.

The rearrangement joins TRBV5-4 to TRBJ2-3, with D possibly being TRBD1 or TRBD2 (5 bases each). The length of the CDR3 is 16 residues. CDR1 and CDR2 (germline): SGHNT, YYREEE (reference sequence). Trimming removed 0 bases at V and 0 bases at J, with 11 bases between. The CDR3 DNA reads as TGTGCCAGCAGCTTGGGGACGGGGCTTAGCACAGATACGCAGTATTTT. Translating gives CASSLGTGLSTDTQYF.

The gene calls are TRBV4-2 and TRBJ1-2; D ambiguous. The CDR3 spans 15 residues. V lost 3 bases and J 0 bases, leaving 11 bases between the germline ends. CDR1 and CDR2 (germline): LGHNA, YNFKEQ. The CDR3 is CASSHRDAPNYGYTF. Written as DNA, the CDR3 is TGTGCCAGCAGCCATCGCGACGCTCCTAACTATGGCTACACCTTC.

This chain uses TRBV28 with TRBJ2-7; 8 bases are shared with TRBD1. This CDR3 spans 14 amino acids. Germline V gives CDR1 MDHEN, CDR2 SYDVKM. Losses at the gene ends were 6 bases for V and 2 bases for J; bases not matched to a gene: 6. The CDR3 here is CASREQGEAYEQYF. Here the CDR3 DNA reads TGTGCCAGCAGAGAACAGGGGGAAGCCTACGAGCAGTACTTC.

The chain couples TRBV27 to TRBJ2-1, with 9 nucleotides matching TRBD2. The CDR3 runs 12 residues. With 5 bases clipped from V and 10 bases from J, the junction kept 3 bases outside the gene matches. Germline V gene lookup returns CDR1 MNHEY and CDR2 SMNVEV (reference sequence). The CDR3 region has the DNA TGTGCCAGCAGTCGACTAGCGGACGAGCAGTTCTTC. It specifies CASSRLADEQFF.

The genes are TRBV19 and TRBJ1-2; D remains ambiguous. The V end lost 3 bases, the J end lost 8 bases, and 16 bases lay between the germline ends. Looked up from germline, CDR1 is LNHDA and CDR2 is SQIVND (reference sequence). The CDR3 contains 14 residues. This chain's CDR3 is CASSMPTDAWGYTF. CDR3 DNA sequence: TGTGCCAGTAGTATGCCCACTGATGCTTGGGGCTACACCTTC.

This chain connects TRBV3-1 (or the pseudogene TRBV3-2) to TRBJ1-2; 8 bases are shared with TRBD1. Looked up from germline, CDR1 is LGHDT and CDR2 is YNNKEL (reference sequence). This CDR3 has 14 residues. J gave up 4 bases and V 4 bases, and 5 bases lay outside the gene matches. The CDR3 DNA follows: TGTGCCAGCAGCCGTACAGGGGGTAGCTATGGCTACACCTTC. Amino acid sequence: CASSRTGGSYGYTF.

This chain joins TRBV28 and TRBJ1-4; a possible D gene is TRBD1 (5 bases). This CDR3 is built from 12 residues. Germline CDR1 is MDHEN and CDR2 is SYDVKM. Trimming left V 4 bases short and J 8 bases short, with 8 bases between. The CDR3 protein is CASSYGTEKLFF. The CDR3 coding sequence is TGTGCCAGCAGTTACGGGACCGAAAAACTGTTTTTT.

The genes are TRBV2 and TRBJ1-1, with D possibly being TRBD1 (5 bases). V lost 3 bases, J lost 2 bases, and 16 bases lay in between. Germline CDR1 is SNHLY and CDR2 is FYNNEI. CDR3 length equals 16 residues. The CDR3 coding sequence is TGTGCCAGCAGTGAGTTGACAGCCAAACTCAACACTGAAGCTTTCTTT. Translation: CASSELTAKLNTEAFF.

CDR3 in DNA: TGTGCCAGCTGGACTAGCGGGAGGGCCCCCTACGAGCAGTACTTC. It translates to CASWTSGRAPYEQYF. This chain connects TRBV6-5 to TRBJ2-7; 15 positions agree with TRBD2. The V gene end was trimmed by 8 bases and the J gene end by 2 bases; junction bases not matched to a gene: 4. Germline V gene lookup returns CDR1 MNHEY and CDR2 SVGAGI. The CDR3 has 15 residues.